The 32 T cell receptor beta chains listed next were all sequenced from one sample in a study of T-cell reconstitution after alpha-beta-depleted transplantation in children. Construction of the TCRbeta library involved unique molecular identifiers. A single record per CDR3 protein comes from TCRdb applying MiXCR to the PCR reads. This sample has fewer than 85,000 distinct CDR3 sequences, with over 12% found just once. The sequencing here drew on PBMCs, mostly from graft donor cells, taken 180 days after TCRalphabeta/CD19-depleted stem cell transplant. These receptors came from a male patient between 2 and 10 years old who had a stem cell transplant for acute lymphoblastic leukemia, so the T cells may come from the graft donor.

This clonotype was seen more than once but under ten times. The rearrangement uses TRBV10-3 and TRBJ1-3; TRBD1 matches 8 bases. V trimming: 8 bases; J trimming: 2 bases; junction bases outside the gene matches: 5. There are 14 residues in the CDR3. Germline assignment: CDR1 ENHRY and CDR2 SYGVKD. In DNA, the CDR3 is TGTGCCATCGGAGGACAGGGAACTGGAAACACCATATATTTT. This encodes CAIGGQGTGNTIYF.

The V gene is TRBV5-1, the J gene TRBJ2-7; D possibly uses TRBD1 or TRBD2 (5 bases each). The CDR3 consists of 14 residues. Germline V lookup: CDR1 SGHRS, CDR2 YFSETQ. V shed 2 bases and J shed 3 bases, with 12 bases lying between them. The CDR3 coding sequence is TGCGCCAGCAGCTTATGGGACGGTTACTACGAGCAGTACTTC. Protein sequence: CASSLWDGYYEQYF.

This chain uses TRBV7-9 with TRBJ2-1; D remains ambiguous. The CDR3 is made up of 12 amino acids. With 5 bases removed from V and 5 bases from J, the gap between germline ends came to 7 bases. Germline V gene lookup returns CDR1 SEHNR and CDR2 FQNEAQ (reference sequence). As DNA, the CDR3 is TGTGCCAGCAGCCCCCGGCACAATGAGCAGTTCTTC. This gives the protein CASSPRHNEQFF.

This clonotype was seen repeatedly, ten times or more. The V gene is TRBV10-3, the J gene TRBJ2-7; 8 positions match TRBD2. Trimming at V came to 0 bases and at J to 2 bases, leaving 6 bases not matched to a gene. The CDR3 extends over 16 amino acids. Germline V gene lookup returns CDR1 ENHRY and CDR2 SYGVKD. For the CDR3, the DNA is TGTGCCATCAGTGAGTCCGGAGTAGCGGGGCCCTACGAGCAGTACTTC. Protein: CAISESGVAGPYEQYF.

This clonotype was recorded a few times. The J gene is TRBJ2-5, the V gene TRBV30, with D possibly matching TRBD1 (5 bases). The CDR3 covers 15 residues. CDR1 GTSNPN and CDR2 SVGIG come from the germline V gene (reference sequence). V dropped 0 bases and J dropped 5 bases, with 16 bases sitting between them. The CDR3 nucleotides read TGTGCCTGGAGTGTAAGACAGAAGATACGGGAGACCCAGTACTTC. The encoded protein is CAWSVRQKIRETQYF.

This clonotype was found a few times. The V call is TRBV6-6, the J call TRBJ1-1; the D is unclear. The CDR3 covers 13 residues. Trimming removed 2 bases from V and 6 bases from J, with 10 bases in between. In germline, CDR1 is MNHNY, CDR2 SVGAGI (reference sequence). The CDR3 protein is CASSYRYSAEAFF. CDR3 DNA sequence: TGTGCCAGCAGTTACAGATATTCTGCTGAAGCTTTCTTT.

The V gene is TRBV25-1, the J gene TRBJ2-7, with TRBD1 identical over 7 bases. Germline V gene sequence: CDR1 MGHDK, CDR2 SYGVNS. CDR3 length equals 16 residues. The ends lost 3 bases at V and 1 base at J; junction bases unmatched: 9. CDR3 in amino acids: CASSDRQGYVSYEQYF. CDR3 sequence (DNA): TGTGCCAGCAGTGATCGACAGGGCTACGTTTCCTACGAGCAGTACTTC.

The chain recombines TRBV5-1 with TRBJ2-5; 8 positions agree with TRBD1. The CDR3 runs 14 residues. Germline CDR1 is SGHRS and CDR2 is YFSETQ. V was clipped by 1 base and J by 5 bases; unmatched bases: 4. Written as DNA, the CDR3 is TGCGCCAGCAGCTTGTGGACAGGGAAGGAGACCCAGTACTTC. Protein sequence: CASSLWTGKETQYF.

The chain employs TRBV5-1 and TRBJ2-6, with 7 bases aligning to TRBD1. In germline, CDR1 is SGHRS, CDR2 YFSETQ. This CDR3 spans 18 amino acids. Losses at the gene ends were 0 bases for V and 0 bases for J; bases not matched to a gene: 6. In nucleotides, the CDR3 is TGCGCCAGCAGCTTGGTTCTAGGGGGCGACTCTGGGGCCAACGTCCTGACTTTC. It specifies CASSLVLGGDSGANVLTF.

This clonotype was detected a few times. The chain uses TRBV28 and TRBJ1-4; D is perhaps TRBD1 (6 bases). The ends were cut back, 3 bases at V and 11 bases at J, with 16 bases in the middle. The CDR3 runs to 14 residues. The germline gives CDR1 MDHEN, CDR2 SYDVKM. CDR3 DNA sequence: TGTGCCAGCAGTTTCGTCAGGGGAGGGAAGAAACTGTTTTTT. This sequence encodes CASSFVRGGKKLFF.

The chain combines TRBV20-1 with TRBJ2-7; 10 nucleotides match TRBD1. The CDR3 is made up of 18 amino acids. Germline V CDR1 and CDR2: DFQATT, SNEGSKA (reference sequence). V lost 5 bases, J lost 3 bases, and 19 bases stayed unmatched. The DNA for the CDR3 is TGCAGTGCTTTCCATCGGGACAGGGGACCAGAAACGTACTACGAGCAGTACTTC. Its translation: CSAFHRDRGPETYYEQYF.

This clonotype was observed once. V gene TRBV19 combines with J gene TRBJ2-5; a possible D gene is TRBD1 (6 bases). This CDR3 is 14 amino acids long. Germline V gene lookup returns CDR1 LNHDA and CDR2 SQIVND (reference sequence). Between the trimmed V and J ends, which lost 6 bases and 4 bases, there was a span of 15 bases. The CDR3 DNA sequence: TGTGCCAGTAGCTTCAGGGGAACCGGAGAGACCCAGTACTTC. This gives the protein CASSFRGTGETQYF. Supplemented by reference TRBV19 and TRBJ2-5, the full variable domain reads DGGITQSPKYLFRKEGQNVTLSCEQNLNHDAMYWYRQDPGQGLRLIYYSQIVNDFQKGDIAEGYSVSREKKESFPLTVTSAQKNPTAFYLCASSFRGTGETQYFGPGTRLLVL.

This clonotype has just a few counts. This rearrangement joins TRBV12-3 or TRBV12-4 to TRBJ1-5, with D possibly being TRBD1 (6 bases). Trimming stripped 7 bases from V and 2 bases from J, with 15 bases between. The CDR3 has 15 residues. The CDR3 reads CASNLQGGGNQPQHF. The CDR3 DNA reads TGTGCCAGCAACCTACAGGGAGGTGGCAATCAGCCCCAGCATTTT.

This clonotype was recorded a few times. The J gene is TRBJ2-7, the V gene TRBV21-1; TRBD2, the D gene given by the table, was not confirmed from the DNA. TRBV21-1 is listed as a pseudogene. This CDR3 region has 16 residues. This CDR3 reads CASSSYLTGPYDEQYF. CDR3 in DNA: TGTGCCAGCAGCTCCTACCTGACCGGGCCCTACGACGAGCAGTACTTC.

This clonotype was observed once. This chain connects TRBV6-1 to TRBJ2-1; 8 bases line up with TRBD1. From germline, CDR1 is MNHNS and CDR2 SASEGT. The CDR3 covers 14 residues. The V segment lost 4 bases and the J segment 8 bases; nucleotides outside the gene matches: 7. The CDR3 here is CASSGQGTADEQFF. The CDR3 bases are TGTGCCAGCAGTGGACAGGGGACCGCCGATGAGCAGTTCTTC.

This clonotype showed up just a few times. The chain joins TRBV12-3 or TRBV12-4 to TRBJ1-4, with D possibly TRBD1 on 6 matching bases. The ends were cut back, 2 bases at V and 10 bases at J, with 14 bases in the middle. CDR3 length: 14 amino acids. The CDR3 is CASSLTGGRGKLFF. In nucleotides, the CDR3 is TGTGCCAGCAGTTTAACCGGGGGCCGTGGAAAACTGTTTTTT.

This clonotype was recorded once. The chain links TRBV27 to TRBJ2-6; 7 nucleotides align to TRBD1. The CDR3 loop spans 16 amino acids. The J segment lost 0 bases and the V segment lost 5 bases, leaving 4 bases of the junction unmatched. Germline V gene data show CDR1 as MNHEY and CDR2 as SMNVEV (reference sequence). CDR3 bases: TGTGCCAGCAGTCCCAGACAGGGCTCTGGGGCCAACGTCCTGACTTTC. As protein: CASSPRQGSGANVLTF.

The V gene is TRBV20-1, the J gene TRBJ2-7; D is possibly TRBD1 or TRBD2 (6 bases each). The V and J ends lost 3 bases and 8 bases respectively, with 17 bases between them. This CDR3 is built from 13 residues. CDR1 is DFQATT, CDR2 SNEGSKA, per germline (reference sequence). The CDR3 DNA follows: TGCAGTGCTAGCGGCACCCAAGGGGGGAAGCAGTACTTC. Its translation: CSASGTQGGKQYF.

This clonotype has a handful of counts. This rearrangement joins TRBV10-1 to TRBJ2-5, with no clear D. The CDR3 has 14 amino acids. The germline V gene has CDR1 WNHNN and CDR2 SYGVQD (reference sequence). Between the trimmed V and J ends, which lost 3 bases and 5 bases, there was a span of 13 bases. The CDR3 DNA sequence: TGCGCCAGCAGTGAAGACGGCTCAGTGGAGACCCAGTACTTC. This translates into CASSEDGSVETQYF.

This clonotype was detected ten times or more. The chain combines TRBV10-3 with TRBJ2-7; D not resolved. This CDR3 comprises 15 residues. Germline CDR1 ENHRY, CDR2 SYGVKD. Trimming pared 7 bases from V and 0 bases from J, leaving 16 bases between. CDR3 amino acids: CAITISPSSSYEQYF. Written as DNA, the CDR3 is TGTGCCATCACCATCTCTCCGTCGAGCTCCTACGAGCAGTACTTC.

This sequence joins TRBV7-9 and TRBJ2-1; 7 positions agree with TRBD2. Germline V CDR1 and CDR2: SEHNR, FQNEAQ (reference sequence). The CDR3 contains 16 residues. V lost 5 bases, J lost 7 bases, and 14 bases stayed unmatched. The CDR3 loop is CASSPPSGEGLNEQFF. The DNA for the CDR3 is TGTGCCAGCAGCCCTCCATCGGGGGAGGGCCTTAATGAGCAGTTCTTC.

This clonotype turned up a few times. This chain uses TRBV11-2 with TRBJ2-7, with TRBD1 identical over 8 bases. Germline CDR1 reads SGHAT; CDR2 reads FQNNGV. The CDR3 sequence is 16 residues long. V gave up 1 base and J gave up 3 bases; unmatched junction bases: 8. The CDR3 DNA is TGTGCCAGCAGCTTAGCGTCCAGGGGGCCGTACTACGAGCAGTACTTC. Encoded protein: CASSLASRGPYYEQYF.

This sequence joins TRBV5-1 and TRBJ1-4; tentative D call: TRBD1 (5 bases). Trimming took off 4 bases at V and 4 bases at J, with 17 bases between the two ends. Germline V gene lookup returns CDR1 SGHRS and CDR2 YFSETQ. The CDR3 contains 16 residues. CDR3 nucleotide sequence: TGCGCCAGCAGCCGACAGAAGGTGGGGGGTAATGAAAAACTGTTTTTT. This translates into CASSRQKVGGNEKLFF. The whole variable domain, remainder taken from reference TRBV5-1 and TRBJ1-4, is KAGVTQTPRYLIKTRGQQVTLSCSPISGHRSVSWYQQTPGQGLQFLFEYFSETQRNKGNFPGRFSGRQFSNSRSEMNVSTLELGDSALYLCASSRQKVGGNEKLFFGSGTQLSVL.

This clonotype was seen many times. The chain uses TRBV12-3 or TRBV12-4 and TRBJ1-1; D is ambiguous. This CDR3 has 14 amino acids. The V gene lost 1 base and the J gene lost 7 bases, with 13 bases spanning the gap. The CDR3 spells CASSLEGRTHEAFF. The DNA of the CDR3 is TGTGCCAGCAGTTTAGAAGGCAGGACCCATGAAGCTTTCTTT.

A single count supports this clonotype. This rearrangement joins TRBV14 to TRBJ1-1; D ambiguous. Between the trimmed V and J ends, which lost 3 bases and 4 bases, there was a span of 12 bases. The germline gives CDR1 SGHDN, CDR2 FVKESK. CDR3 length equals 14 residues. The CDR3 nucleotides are TGTGCCAGCAGCCAGGAGGGAAGGGCCACTGAAGCTTTCTTT. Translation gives CASSQEGRATEAFF.

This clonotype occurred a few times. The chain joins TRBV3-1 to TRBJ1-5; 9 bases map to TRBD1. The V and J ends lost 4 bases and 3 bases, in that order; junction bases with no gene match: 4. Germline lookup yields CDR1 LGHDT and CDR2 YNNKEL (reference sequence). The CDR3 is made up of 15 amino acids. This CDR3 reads CASSRTGAFNQPQHF. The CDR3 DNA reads TGTGCCAGCAGCCGGACAGGGGCCTTCAATCAGCCCCAGCATTTT. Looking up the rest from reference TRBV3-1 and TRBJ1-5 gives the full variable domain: DTAVSQTPKYLVTQMGNDKSIKCEQNLGHDTMYWYKQDSKKFLKIMFSYNNKELIINETVPNRFSPKSPDKAHLNLHINSLELGDSAVYFCASSRTGAFNQPQHFGDGTRLSIL.

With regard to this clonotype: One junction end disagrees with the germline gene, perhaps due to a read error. CDR3 nucleotides: TGCTGTGCTAGAGACCTAGGACTAGCGGGGCCGGTGGATACGCAGTATTTT. Translating it yields CCARDLGLAGPVDTQYF. The genes are TRBV20-1 and TRBJ2-3; TRBD2 matches 12 bases. This CDR3 is 17 amino acids long. Germline-derived CDR1 and CDR2 are DFQATT and SNEGSKA (reference sequence).

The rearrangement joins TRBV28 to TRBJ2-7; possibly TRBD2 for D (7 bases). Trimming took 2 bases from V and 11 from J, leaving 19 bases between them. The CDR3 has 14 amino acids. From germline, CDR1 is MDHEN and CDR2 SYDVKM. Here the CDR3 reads CASSLISIGGAEYF. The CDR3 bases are TGTGCCAGCAGTTTAATTTCCATAGGGGGGGCGGAGTACTTC.

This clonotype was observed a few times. The CDR3 DNA sequence: TGTGCCAGCAGCCCCGATAAGCGGGCAGATACGCAGTATTTT. The encoded protein is CASSPDKRADTQYF. The chain links TRBV28 to TRBJ2-3; D is possibly TRBD2 (6 bases). The germline gives CDR1 MDHEN, CDR2 SYDVKM. The V end lost 6 bases, the J end lost 4 bases, and 14 bases lay between the germline ends. The length of the CDR3 is 14 residues.

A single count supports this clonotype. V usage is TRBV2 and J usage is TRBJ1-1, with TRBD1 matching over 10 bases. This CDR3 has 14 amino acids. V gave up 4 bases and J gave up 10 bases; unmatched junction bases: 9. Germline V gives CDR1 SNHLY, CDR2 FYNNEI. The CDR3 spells CASSAETGGSAAFF. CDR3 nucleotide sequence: TGTGCCAGCAGTGCGGAGACAGGGGGCTCAGCAGCTTTCTTT.

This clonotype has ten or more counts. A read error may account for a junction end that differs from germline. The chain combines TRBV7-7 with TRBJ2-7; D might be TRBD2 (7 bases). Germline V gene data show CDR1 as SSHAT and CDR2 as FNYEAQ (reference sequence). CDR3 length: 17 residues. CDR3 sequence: CASSPLAGAKASYEQYF. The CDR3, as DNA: TGTGCTAGCAGCCCTCTTGCGGGGGCCAAGGCAAGCTACGAGCAGTACTTC.

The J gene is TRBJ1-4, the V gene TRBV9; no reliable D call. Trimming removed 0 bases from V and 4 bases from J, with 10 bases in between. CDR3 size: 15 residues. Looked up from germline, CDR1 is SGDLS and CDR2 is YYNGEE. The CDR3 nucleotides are TGTGCCAGCAGCGTAGTCGGTTTCGGTAATGAAAAACTGTTTTTT. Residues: CASSVVGFGNEKLFF.